The 20 T cell receptor beta chains in this list originate from one sample, sequenced in a study of T cell responses to AZD1222 COVID-19 vaccine. Produced via immunoSEQ multiplex PCR; TCRdb's table is partial and in-frame only. Among around 150,000 clones listed, 85% to 95% were seen once. The sample was peripheral blood, taken 28 days after the second AZD1222 dose. The receptors were gathered from an adult who received the AZD1222 COVID-19 vaccine.

The chain employs TRBV9 and TRBJ1-2, with D unclear. CDR3 length: 14 amino acids. Trimming took off 5 bases at V and 4 bases at J, with 15 bases between the two ends. Germline V gives CDR1 SGDLS, CDR2 YYNGEE. The CDR3 protein is CASSDRTSGYGYTF. In DNA form, the CDR3 reads TGTGCCAGCAGTGACCGGACGTCCGGCTATGGCTACACCTTC.

CDR3 region: CASSLSAGNTGELFF. CDR3 DNA: TGTGCCAGCAGTTTATCGGCCGGGAACACCGGGGAGCTGTTTTTT. This chain joins TRBV27 and TRBJ2-2; D is ambiguous. Per germline, CDR1 MNHEY and CDR2 SMNVEV (reference sequence). V dropped 0 bases and J dropped 1 base, with 6 bases sitting between them. CDR3 length: 15 amino acids.

The DNA for the CDR3 is TGTGCCAGCAGTGAGGGCTACCTAGGGTACGAGCAGTACTTC. Translation gives CASSEGYLGYEQYF. The genes are TRBV2 and TRBJ2-7, with D unresolved. The CDR3 has 14 residues. CDR1 and CDR2 from the germline V gene are SNHLY and FYNNEI. The ends were cut back, 3 bases at V and 4 bases at J, with 13 bases in the middle. Combining the CDR3 with reference TRBV2 and TRBJ2-7 gives the whole variable domain EPEVTQTPSHQVTQMGQEVILRCVPISNHLYFYWYRQILGQKVEFLVSFYNNEISEKSEIFDDQFSVERPDGSNFTLKIRSTKLEDSAMYFCASSEGYLGYEQYFGPGTRLTVT.

This chain connects TRBV7-3 to TRBJ1-1; D is undetermined. The germline V gene has CDR1 SGHTA and CDR2 FQGTGA. With 2 bases removed from V and 6 bases from J, the gap between germline ends came to 16 bases. The CDR3 consists of 15 residues. CDR3 in amino acids: CASSLGVGISAEAFF. The CDR3 region has the DNA TGTGCCAGCAGCTTAGGGGTAGGGATTAGCGCTGAAGCTTTCTTT.

The V and J genes are TRBV7-2 and TRBJ1-6, with a weak D call TRBD1 (5 bases). V was trimmed by 10 bases and J by 4 bases, leaving 11 bases between them. Germline V CDR1 and CDR2: SGHTA, FQGNSA. CDR3 length equals 13 residues. In DNA, the CDR3 is TGTGCCACATCGGGACTTTATAATTCACCCCTCCACTTT. Its translation: CATSGLYNSPLHF.

The chain carries TRBV18 and TRBJ2-7, with 7 nucleotides matching TRBD1. Germline V gene lookup returns CDR1 KGHSH and CDR2 LQKENI. The J segment lost 0 bases and the V segment lost 3 bases, leaving 2 bases of the junction unmatched. This CDR3 has 14 residues. CDR3 amino acids: CASSPGQVSYEQYF. In nucleotides, the CDR3 is TGTGCCAGCTCACCTGGACAGGTCTCCTACGAGCAGTACTTC.

CDR3 sequence reads: CASSLGGQGSYGYTF. The DNA for the CDR3 is TGCGCCAGCAGCTTGGGGGGACAGGGGTCCTATGGCTACACCTTC. The chain is built from TRBV5-1 and TRBJ1-2, with TRBD1 identical over 10 bases. Germline V CDR1 and CDR2: SGHRS, YFSETQ. V gave up 0 bases and J gave up 4 bases; unmatched junction bases: 3. The CDR3 totals 15 residues.

The chain is built from TRBV6-2 or TRBV6-3 and TRBJ2-7; 7 bases line up with TRBD1. V dropped 5 bases and J dropped 2; count of bases not matched to a gene: 6. The CDR3 extends over 14 amino acids. Germline assignment: CDR1 MNHEY and CDR2 SVGEGT. The CDR3 reads CASSVETGPYEQYF. CDR3 bases: TGTGCCAGCAGTGTAGAGACAGGGCCCTACGAGCAGTACTTC.

The chain carries TRBV2 and TRBJ1-2; no clear D. From germline, CDR1 is SNHLY and CDR2 FYNNEI. CDR3 length: 16 residues. Trimming stripped 0 bases from V and 10 bases from J, with 21 bases between. The CDR3 coding sequence is TGTGCCAGCAGTGAAGCAATTCACGCTTTTAATCTTGCCTACACCTTC. Translating gives CASSEAIHAFNLAYTF.

The chain uses TRBV4-1 and TRBJ1-3; D may be TRBD1 (5 bases). V was trimmed by 2 bases and J by 4 bases, leaving 9 bases between them. Germline CDR1 MGHRA, CDR2 YSYEKL. There are 14 residues in the CDR3. Here the CDR3 DNA reads TGCGCCAGCAGCCAACCGGGACTCGGAAACACCATATATTTT. This gives the protein CASSQPGLGNTIYF.

This clone was seen once. The chain carries TRBV7-2 and TRBJ1-3, with 7 positions matching TRBD1. The CDR3 spans 17 residues. Looked up from germline, CDR1 is SGHTA and CDR2 is FQGNSA. V trimming: 3 bases; J trimming: 0 bases; junction bases outside the gene matches: 8. The CDR3 is CASSFRGDRFSGNTIYF. In DNA form, the CDR3 reads TGTGCCAGCAGCTTCAGGGGGGACCGGTTCTCTGGAAACACCATATATTTT.

This clone was seen a few times. The rearrangement joins TRBV19 to TRBJ1-5, with D possibly TRBD1 on 6 matching bases. Trimming stripped 9 bases from V and 7 bases from J, with 19 bases between. Germline CDR1 is LNHDA and CDR2 is SQIVND (reference sequence). This CDR3 region has 14 residues. CDR3 coding DNA: TGTGCCAGCGCAAGACAGGACGGGCCGCAGCCCCAGCATTTT. Its protein product is CASARQDGPQPQHF.

The V gene is TRBV4-1, the J gene TRBJ1-4; 7 bases map to TRBD1. The germline CDR1 and CDR2 sequences are MGHRA and YSYEKL. The CDR3 runs 18 residues. Trimming cost V 4 bases and J 4 bases; bases outside gene matches: 15. CDR3 amino acids: CASSPIQFWTGRNEKLFF. CDR3 coding DNA: TGCGCCAGCAGCCCCATACAATTCTGGACAGGCCGTAATGAAAAACTGTTTTTT.

The V and J genes are TRBV30 and TRBJ1-6; D ambiguous. The CDR3 is 16 amino acids. Trimming took off 0 bases at V and 0 bases at J, with 9 bases between the two ends. The germline CDR1 and CDR2 sequences are GTSNPN and SVGIG (reference sequence). The CDR3: CAWSVGRSSYNSPLHF. The CDR3 DNA reads TGTGCCTGGAGTGTCGGTCGGAGCTCCTATAATTCACCCCTCCACTTT.

This clone turned up a few times. The junction departs from the called germline gene at one end, perhaps through a read error. The V and J genes are TRBV19 and TRBJ1-1; TRBD1 is a possible D gene (5 bases). The germline gives CDR1 LNHDA, CDR2 SQIVND (reference sequence). This CDR3 is 14 amino acids long. The CDR3 DNA sequence: TGCGCCAGTCTACCGGGACGGCAGAACACTGAAGCTTTCTTT. This encodes CASLPGRQNTEAFF.

The J gene is TRBJ1-5, the V gene TRBV24-1; no reliable D call. This CDR3 has 13 amino acids. V was pared by 9 bases and J by 0 bases, with 8 bases between. Germline CDR1 reads KGHDR; CDR2 reads SFDVKD. Here the CDR3 DNA reads TGTGCCACCCAGAGCTATAGCAATCAGCCCCAGCATTTT. Its translation is CATQSYSNQPQHF.

V and J are TRBV5-1 and TRBJ2-2; D might be TRBD1 (6 bases). From germline, CDR1 is SGHRS and CDR2 YFSETQ. CDR3 length: 15 residues. Trimming took 3 bases from V and 1 from J, leaving 10 bases between them. CDR3 residues: CASSSEQGNTGELFF. CDR3 coding DNA: TGCGCCAGCAGCTCCGAACAGGGGAACACCGGGGAGCTGTTTTTT.

This chain uses TRBV5-5 with TRBJ1-3, with D possibly TRBD1 on 5 matching bases. The V gene lost 4 bases and the J gene lost 4 bases, with 12 bases spanning the gap. Germline V gives CDR1 SGHKS, CDR2 YYEKEE (reference sequence). This CDR3 contains 14 residues. CDR3 region: CASSTPGLGNTIYF. The CDR3 DNA sequence: TGTGCCAGCAGCACCCCGGGACTCGGAAACACCATATATTTT.

The count of this clone is one. The chain couples TRBV25-1 to TRBJ2-7; 12 bases are shared with TRBD2. The CDR3 length is 16 residues. Trimming removed 5 bases from V and 5 bases from J; junction bases left unmatched: 10. Germline-derived CDR1 and CDR2 are MGHDK and SYGVNS. The CDR3 protein is CASSNPSGGASDEQYF. In DNA, the CDR3 is TGTGCCAGCAGTAACCCTAGCGGGGGGGCTTCTGACGAGCAGTACTTC.

The chain couples TRBV7-8 to TRBJ1-6; D unresolved. V lost 1 base, J lost 0 bases, and 16 bases lay in between. There are 19 residues in the CDR3. Germline V lookup: CDR1 SGHVS, CDR2 FQNEAQ. DNA for the CDR3: TGTGCCAGCAGCTTAGAAGGCGCACCCCGTAGCTCCTATAATTCACCCCTCCACTTT. It codes for CASSLEGAPRSSYNSPLHF.